This T cell receptor beta chain came from a study of beta chain features in type 1 diabetes. Germline V gene sequence: CDR1 SGHTA, CDR2 FQGNSA. Trimming took off 0 bases at V and 6 bases at J, with 10 bases between the two ends. The CDR3 totals 14 residues. Study-wide findings and caveats: Shorter templates might be favored by PCR, and equally so in patients and in controls. In all four CD4+ subsets, TCRB CDR3 length was significantly, moderately reduced in type 1 diabetes.

Isolated RNA was reverse transcribed in full, so expressed TCRB transcripts were sequenced. Generated by immunoSEQ multiplex PCR, the TCRdb table keeps only in-frame clones and is missing some. The data hold 630,000 or so clones, with around 15% observed a single time. To note about this clone: Its target is not known.

Sorting of CD4+ naive, central memory, regulatory and stem cell-like memory cells was performed via CD45RO/CCR7/CD25/CD127/CD95/CD27. The chain carries TRBV7-2 and TRBJ2-3; TRBD2 might be the D (7 bases). The receptor comes from a man between 18 and 29 years old with type 1 diabetes. Sample: naive CD4+ T cells from blood. The DNA for the CDR3 is TGTGCCAGCAGCTTAGCGGGGGGGCATGATACGCAGTATTTT. Its protein is CASSLAGGHDTQYF.